The text below deals with one T cell receptor (beta chain). Its target is unknown. CDR3 length equals 15 residues. CDR1 and CDR2 from the germline V gene are KGHSY and FQNENV. V gave up 2 bases and J gave up 4 bases, with 14 bases separating them. These data come from a study of cytomegalovirus exposure and HLA in healthy donors. Broader study findings: Later analysis showed most CMV-associated TCR beta chains appearing HLA-restricted.

The PCR employed 60 Vbeta primers together with 13 Jbeta primers. Repertoires were generated with immunoSEQ multiplex PCR, while TCRdb's copy carries only in-frame clones and drops some. The sample contains 150,000 to 200,000 clones, 70% to 90% of which appear only once. Specimen: PBMCs. The rearrangement links TRBV16 to TRBJ1-2; D ambiguous. This sequence was found in a young woman in good health and CMV-seronegative. The CDR3: CASSQMLKRLYGYTF. The CDR3, as DNA: TGTGCCAGCAGCCAAATGTTGAAGAGGCTCTATGGCTACACCTTC.